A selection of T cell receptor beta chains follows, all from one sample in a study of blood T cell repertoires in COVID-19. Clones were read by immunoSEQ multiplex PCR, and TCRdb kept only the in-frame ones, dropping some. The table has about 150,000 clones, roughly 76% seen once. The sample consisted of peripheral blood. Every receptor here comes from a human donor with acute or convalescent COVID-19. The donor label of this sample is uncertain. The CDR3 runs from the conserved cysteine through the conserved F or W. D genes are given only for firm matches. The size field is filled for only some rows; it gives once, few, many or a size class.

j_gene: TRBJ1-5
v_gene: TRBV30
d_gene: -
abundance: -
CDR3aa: CAWSGAVSNQPQHF
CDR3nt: TGTGCCTGGAGTGGGGCAGTTAGCAATCAGCCCCAGCATTTT

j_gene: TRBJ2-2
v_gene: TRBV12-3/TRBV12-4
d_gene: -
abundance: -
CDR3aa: CASSFTGTGELFF
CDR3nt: TGTGCCAGCAGTTTCACAGGCACCGGGGAGCTGTTTTTT

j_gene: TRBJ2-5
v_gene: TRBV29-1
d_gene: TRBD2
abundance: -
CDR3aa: CSVQTGTRGETQYF
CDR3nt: TGCAGCGTCCAAACCGGGACTAGAGGCGAGACCCAGTACTTC

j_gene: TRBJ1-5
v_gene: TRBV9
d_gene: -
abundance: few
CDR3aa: CASSFPKTSRERESNQPQHF
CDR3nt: TGTGCCAGCAGCTTCCCGAAAACAAGCCGGGAAAGGGAAAGCAATCAGCCCCAGCATTTT

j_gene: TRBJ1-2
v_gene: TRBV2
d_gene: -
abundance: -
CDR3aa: CASSEASGGDYGYTF
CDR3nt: TGTGCCAGCAGTGAAGCTTCGGGAGGGGACTATGGCTACACCTTC

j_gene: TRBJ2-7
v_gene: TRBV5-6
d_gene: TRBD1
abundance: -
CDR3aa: CASSWDRGRYEQYF
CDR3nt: TGTGCCAGCAGCTGGGACAGGGGACGCTACGAGCAGTACTTC

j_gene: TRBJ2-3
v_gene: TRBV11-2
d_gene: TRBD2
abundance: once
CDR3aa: CASSSLAGKATQYF
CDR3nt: TGTGCCAGCAGCTCCCTAGCGGGGAAGGCTACGCAGTATTTT

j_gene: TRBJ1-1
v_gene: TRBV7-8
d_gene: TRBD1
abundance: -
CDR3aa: CASSFSSGTGAEAFF
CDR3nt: TGTGCCAGCAGCTTCTCTTCCGGGACAGGTGCTGAAGCTTTCTTT

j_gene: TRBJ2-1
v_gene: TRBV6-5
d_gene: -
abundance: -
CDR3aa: CASSYSKLNEQFF
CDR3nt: TGTGCCAGCAGTTACTCGAAGCTCAATGAGCAGTTCTTC

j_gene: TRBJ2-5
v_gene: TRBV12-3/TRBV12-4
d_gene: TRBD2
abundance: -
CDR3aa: CASSWGGVETQYF
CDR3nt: TGTGCCAGCAGTTGGGGAGGGGTAGAGACCCAGTACTTC

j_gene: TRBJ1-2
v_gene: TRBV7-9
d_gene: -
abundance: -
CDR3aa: CASSLAAGTLNYGYTF
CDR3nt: TGTGCCAGCAGCTTAGCTGCCGGGACACTAAACTATGGCTACACCTTC

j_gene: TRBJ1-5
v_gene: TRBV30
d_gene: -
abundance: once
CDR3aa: CAWSSGAYNQPQHF
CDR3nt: TGTGCCTGGAGTTCTGGGGCGTATAATCAGCCCCAGCATTTT

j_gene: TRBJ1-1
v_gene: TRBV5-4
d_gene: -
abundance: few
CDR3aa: CASSRDSNTEAFF
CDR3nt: TGTGCCAGCAGCCGTGACAGTAACACTGAAGCTTTCTTT

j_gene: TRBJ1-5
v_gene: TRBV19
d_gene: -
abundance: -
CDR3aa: CASSRTVSNQPQHF
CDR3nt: TGTGCCAGTAGTCGGACAGTTAGCAATCAGCCCCAGCATTTT

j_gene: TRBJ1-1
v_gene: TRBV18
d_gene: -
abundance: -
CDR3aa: CASSPSGSVNTEAFF
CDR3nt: TGTGCCAGCTCACCGTCGGGATCGGTGAACACTGAAGCTTTCTTT

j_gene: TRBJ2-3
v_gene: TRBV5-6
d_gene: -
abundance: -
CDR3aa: CASSRAGLGTDTQYF
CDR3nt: TGTGCCAGCAGCCGTGCAGGGTTGGGCACAGATACGCAGTATTTT

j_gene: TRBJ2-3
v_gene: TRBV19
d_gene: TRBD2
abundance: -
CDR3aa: CASSMSPLAGLTDTQYF
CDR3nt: TGTGCCAGTAGTATGTCCCCTCTAGCGGGGCTCACAGATACGCAGTATTTT

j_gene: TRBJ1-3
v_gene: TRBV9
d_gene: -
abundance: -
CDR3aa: CASSVHSSGNTIYF
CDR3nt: TGTGCCAGCAGCGTACACTCCTCTGGAAACACCATATATTTT

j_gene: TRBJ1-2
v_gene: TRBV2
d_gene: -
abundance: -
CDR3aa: CASRGGALNFYGYTF
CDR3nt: TGTGCCAGCAGAGGAGGGGCGCTCAACTTCTATGGCTACACCTTC

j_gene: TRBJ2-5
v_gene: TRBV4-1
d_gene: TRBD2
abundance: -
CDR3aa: CASSQGTRETQYF
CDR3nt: TGCGCCAGCAGCCAAGGGACTAGGGAGACCCAGTACTTC